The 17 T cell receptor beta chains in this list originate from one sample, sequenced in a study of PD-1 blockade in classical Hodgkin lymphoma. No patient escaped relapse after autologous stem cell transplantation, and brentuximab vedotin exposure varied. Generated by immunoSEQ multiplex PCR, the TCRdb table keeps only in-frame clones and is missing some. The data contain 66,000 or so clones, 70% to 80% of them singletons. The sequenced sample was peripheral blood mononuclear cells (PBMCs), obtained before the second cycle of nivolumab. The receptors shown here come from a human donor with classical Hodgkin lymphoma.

The CDR3 sequence is CASSLALSGYTDTQYF. As DNA, the CDR3 is TGTGCCAGCAGCTTAGCCCTATCCGGATACACAGATACGCAGTATTTT. This chain connects TRBV11-3 to TRBJ2-3; D gene unclear. V was pared by 1 base and J by 2 bases, with 13 bases between. There are 16 residues in the CDR3. CDR1 and CDR2 (germline): SGHNT, YENEEA.

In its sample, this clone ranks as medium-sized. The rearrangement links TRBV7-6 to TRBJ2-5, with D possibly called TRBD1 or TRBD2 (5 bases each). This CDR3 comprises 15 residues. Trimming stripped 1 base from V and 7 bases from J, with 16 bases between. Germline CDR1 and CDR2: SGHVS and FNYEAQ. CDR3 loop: CASSLDGTAEGTQYF. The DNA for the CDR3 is TGTGCCAGCAGCTTAGACGGGACCGCAGAGGGGACCCAGTACTTC.

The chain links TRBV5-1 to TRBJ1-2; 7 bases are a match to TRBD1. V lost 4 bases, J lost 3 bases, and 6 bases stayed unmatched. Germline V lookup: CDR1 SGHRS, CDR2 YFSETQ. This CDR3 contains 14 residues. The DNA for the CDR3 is TGCGCCAGCAGCCCGGGGACAGACGACTATGGCTACACCTTC. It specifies CASSPGTDDYGYTF. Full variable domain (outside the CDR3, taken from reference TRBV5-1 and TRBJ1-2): KAGVTQTPRYLIKTRGQQVTLSCSPISGHRSVSWYQQTPGQGLQFLFEYFSETQRNKGNFPGRFSGRQFSNSRSEMNVSTLELGDSALYLCASSPGTDDYGYTFGSGTRLTVV.

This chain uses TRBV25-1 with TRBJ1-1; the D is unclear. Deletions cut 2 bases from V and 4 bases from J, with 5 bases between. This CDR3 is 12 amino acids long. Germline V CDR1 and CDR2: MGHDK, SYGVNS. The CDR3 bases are TGTGCCAGCAGTGAAACGGGCACTGAAGCTTTCTTT. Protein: CASSETGTEAFF. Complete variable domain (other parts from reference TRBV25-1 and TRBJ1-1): EADIYQTPRYLVIGTGKKITLECSQTMGHDKMYWYQQDPGMELHLIHYSYGVNSTEKGDLSSESTVSRIRTEHFPLTLESARPSHTSQYLCASSETGTEAFFGQGTRLTVV.

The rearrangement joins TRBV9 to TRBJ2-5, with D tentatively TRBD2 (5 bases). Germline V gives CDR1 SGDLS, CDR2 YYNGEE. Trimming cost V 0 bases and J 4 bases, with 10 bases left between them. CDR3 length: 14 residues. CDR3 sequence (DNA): TGTGCCAGCAGCGTAGGGCTAGCCGGAGAGACCCAGTACTTC. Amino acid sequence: CASSVGLAGETQYF.

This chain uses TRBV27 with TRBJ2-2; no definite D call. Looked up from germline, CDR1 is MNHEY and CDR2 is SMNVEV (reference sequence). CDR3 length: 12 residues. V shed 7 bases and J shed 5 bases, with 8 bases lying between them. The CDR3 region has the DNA TGTGCCAGCACCTCGGATACCGGGGAGCTGTTTTTT. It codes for CASTSDTGELFF.

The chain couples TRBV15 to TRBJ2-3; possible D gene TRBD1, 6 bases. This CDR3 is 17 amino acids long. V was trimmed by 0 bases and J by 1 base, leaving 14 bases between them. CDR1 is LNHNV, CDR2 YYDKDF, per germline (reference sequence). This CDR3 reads CATSREGQNRGTDTQYF. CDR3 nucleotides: TGTGCCACCAGCAGAGAGGGTCAGAACAGGGGCACAGATACGCAGTATTTT.

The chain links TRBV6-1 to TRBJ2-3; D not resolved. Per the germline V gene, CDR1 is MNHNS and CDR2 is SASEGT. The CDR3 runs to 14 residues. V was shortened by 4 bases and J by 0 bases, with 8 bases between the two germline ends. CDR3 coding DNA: TGTGCCAGCAGTGTCAGCTCTAGCACAGATACGCAGTATTTT. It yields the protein CASSVSSSTDTQYF.

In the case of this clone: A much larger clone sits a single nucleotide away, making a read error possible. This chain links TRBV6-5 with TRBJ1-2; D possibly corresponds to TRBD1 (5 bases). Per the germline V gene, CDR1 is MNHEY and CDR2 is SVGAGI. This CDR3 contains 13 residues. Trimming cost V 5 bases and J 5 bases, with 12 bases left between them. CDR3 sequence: CASSDGARYGYTF. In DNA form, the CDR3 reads TGTGCCAGCAGTGACGGGGCGCGGTATGGCTACACCTTC.

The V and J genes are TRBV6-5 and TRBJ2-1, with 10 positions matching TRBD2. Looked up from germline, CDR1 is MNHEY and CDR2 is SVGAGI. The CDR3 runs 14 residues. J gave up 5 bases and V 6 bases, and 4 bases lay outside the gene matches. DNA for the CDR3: TGTGCCAGCAGGAGGAGCGGGGGGGACAATGAGCAGTTCTTC. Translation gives CASRRSGGDNEQFF.

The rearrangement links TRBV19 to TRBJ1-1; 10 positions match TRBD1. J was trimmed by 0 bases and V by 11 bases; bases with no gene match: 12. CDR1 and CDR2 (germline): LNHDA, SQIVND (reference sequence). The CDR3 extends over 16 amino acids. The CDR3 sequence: CASRADRGLLNTEAFF. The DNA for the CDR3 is TGTGCCTCCCGAGCCGACAGGGGGCTTTTGAACACTGAAGCTTTCTTT. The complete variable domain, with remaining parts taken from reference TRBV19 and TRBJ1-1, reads DGGITQSPKYLFRKEGQNVTLSCEQNLNHDAMYWYRQDPGQGLRLIYYSQIVNDFQKGDIAEGYSVSREKKESFPLTVTSAQKNPTAFYLCASRADRGLLNTEAFFGQGTRLTVV.

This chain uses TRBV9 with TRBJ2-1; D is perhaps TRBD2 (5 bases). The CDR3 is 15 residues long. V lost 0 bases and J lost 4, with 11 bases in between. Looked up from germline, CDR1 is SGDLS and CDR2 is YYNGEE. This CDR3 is CASSVVDYTYNEQFF. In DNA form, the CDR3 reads TGTGCCAGCAGCGTAGTTGACTATACTTACAATGAGCAGTTCTTC.

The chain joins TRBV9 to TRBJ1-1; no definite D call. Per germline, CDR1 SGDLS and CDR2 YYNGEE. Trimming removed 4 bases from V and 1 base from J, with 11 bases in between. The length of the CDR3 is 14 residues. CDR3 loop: CASSPIVRNTEAFF. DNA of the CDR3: TGTGCCAGCAGCCCAATTGTTAGGAACACTGAAGCTTTCTTT. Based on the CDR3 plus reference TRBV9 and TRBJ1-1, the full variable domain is DSGVTQTPKHLITATGQRVTLRCSPRSGDLSVYWYQQSLDQGLQFLIQYYNGEERAKGNILERFSAQQFPDLHSELNLSSLELGDSALYFCASSPIVRNTEAFFGQGTRLTVV.

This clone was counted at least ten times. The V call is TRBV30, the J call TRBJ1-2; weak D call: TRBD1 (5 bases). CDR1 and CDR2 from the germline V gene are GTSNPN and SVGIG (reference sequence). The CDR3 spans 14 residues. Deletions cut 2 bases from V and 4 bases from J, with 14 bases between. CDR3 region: CAWSRGTWGYGYTF. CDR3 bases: TGTGCCTGGAGTAGAGGGACCTGGGGCTATGGCTACACCTTC.

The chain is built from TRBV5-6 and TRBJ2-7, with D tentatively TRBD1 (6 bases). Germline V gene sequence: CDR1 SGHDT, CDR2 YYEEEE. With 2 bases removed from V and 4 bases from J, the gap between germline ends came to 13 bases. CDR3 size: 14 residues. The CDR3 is CASSLQQGYYEQYF. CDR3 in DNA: TGTGCCAGCAGCTTACAACAGGGTTATTACGAGCAGTACTTC.

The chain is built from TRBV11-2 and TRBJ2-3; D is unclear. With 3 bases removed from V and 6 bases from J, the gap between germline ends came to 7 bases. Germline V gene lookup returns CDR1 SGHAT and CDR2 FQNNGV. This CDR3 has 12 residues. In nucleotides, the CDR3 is TGTGCCAGCAGCTTTGTACGGGATACGCAGTATTTT. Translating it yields CASSFVRDTQYF.

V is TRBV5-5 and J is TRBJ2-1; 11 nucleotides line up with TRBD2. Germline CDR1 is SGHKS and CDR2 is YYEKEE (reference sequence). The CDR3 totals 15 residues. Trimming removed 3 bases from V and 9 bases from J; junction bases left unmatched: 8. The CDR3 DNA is TGTGCCAGCAGCTACACTAGCGGGAGAGGTAGTGAGCAGTTCTTC. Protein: CASSYTSGRGSEQFF.